This paragraph reports one TCR beta chain. The antigen is not known. With 60 Vbeta and 13 Jbeta primers, the PCR was carried out. Method: immunoSEQ multiplex PCR; TCRdb's copy keeps in-frame clones and lacks some. The sample lists about 130,000 clones; more than 65% were seen once. These data belong to a study of cytomegalovirus exposure and HLA in healthy donors. Study-level points and caveats: A missense DCLRE1C variant was associated with V- and J-gene trimming of TCR beta chains in a later analysis, and an independent cohort replicated the association. Donors belonging to an Asian-associated ancestry cluster reportedly showed fewer N-insertions in productive TCRs than the 666-donor mean, according to what a later analysis found. A later analysis showed that HLA-associated TCR beta chains had undergone more clonal expansion than equally common others. Several of the most significant clusters appeared, in a later analysis, to be linked to common viral pathogens.

The CDR3 is 11 residues long. Trimming took off 6 bases at V and 6 bases at J, with 9 bases between the two ends. Germline V gives CDR1 SQVTM, CDR2 ANQGSEA. The chain combines TRBV29-1 with TRBJ2-1; the D is unclear. The sequence was obtained from a man over 45 in good health and CMV-seronegative. Input material: PBMCs. CDR3 region: CSVTGFNEQFF. As DNA, the CDR3 is TGCAGCGTGACGGGTTTCAATGAGCAGTTCTTC.